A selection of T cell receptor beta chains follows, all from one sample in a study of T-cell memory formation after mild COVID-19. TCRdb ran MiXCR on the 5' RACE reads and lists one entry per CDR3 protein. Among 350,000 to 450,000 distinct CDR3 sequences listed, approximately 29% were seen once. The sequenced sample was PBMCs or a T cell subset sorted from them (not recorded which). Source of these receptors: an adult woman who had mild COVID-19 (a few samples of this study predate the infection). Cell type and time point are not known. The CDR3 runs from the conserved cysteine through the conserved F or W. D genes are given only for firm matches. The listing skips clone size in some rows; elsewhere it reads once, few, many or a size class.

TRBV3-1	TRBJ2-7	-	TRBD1	TGTGCCAGCAGCCAGAAAATAACGGGACAGGGATCCTACGAGCAGTACTTC	CASSQKITGQGSYEQYF
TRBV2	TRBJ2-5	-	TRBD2	TGTGCCAGCATCACCTCAACGGCTAGCGGTGGGGCAGAGACCCAGTACTTC	CASITSTASGGAETQYF
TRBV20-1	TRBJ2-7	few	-	TGCAGTGCTAGAAGTCGCGGGCTAACCTACGAGCAGTACTTC	CSARSRGLTYEQYF
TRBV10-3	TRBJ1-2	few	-	TGTGCCATCAGTGAGTTGGAGGGCCAACGCTACACCTTC	CAISELEGQRYTF
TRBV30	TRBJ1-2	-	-	TGTGCCTGGAAGCCAGGAACATTCTATGGCTACACCTTC	CAWKPGTFYGYTF
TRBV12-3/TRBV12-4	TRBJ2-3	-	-	TGTGCCAGCAGTTTGGGGGTCCCTAGCACAGATACGCAGTATTTT	CASSLGVPSTDTQYF
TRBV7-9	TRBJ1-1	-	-	TGTGCCAGCAGCTTAGATGCGGGGACGGGGTGGGCTGAAGCTTTCTTT	CASSLDAGTGWAEAFF
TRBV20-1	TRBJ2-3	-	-	TGCAGTGCTGAGCGTCCGCGCACAGATACGCAGTATTTT	CSAERPRTDTQYF
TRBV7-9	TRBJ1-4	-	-	TGTGCCAGCAGCTTCGGTGGTGGGGGAGAAAAACTGTTTTTT	CASSFGGGGEKLFF
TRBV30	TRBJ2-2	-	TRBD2	TGTGCCTGGAGACCGGGAGGGGCGAACACCGGGGAGCTGTTTTTT	CAWRPGGANTGELFF
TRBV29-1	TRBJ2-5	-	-	TGCAGCTCCGATGGAAGGGGAGAGACCCAGTACTTC	CSSDGRGETQYF
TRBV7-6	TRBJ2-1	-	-	TGTGCCAGCAGCTTAGTTGGTAGCGGCCGAGGGTTATATGAGCAGTTCTTC	CASSLVGSGRGLYEQFF
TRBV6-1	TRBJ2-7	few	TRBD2	TGTGCCAGCAGAAAAACTAGCGGGGTAATCCCCTACGAGCAGTACTTC	CASRKTSGVIPYEQYF
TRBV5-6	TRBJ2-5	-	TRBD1	TGTGCCAGCAGCTTCATGATCTCCCGAAACAGGGGGAAGGAGACCCAGTACTTC	CASSFMISRNRGKETQYF